This T cell receptor (beta chain) was identified during a study of cytomegalovirus exposure and HLA in healthy donors. Findings of the study overall: One variant, a missense change in DCLRE1C, was linked in a later analysis to TCR beta V- and J-gene trimming. A later analysis reportedly found fewer N-insertions in an Asian-associated ancestry cluster than the approximately 660-donor mean. It was reported that the classifier diagnosed cytomegalovirus status with high specificity and sensitivity in both the original and validation cohorts. Cytomegalovirus-associated status was assigned to around 160 TCR beta chains.

A word on this clone: Its target is unknown.

The PCR contained 60 Vbeta and 13 Jbeta primers. TCRdb's copy holds only in-frame clones and misses some; the assay was immunoSEQ multiplex PCR. This sample yields about 190,000 clones, of which around 75% are seen a single time; 1.8% belongs to the top ten. Sequencing was carried out using PBMCs. The receptor comes from a woman in her twenties or thirties in good health and CMV-seronegative.

CDR3 in amino acids: CAISEDRVGGGGQPQHF. CDR3 DNA: TGTGCCATCAGTGAGGATCGAGTGGGGGGTGGAGGTCAGCCCCAGCATTTT. V usage is TRBV10-3 and J usage is TRBJ1-5, with D tentatively TRBD1 (5 bases). The CDR3 is made up of 17 amino acids. Germline CDR1 reads ENHRY; CDR2 reads SYGVKD. V gave up 2 bases and J gave up 6 bases, with 20 bases separating them.